The 14 T cell receptor beta chains listed next were all sequenced from one sample in a study of patients and donors after allogeneic stem cell transplantation (dated by TCRdb to 2020 to 2021). Receptors were amplified or captured by RT-PCR. Data came from a NextSeq 550. Clones were called with MiXCR by TCRdb after fastp trimmed the public reads at Q25, and only in-frame beta chains were retained. Each entry merges the rows of one CDR3 protein and shows their most common DNA and genes. The sample records almost 90,000 distinct CDR3 sequences, roughly 5.2% of which are singletons. Together, the top ten hold about 2.8% of the sample. The sample taken for sequencing was blood, either unsorted or a sorted T cell fraction (not recorded which). These receptors originate from a human donor who was either an allogeneic HSCT recipient or a stem cell or donor lymphocyte infusion donor (not recorded which). It is not recorded whose cells these are; they may come from a transplant donor.

This clonotype appeared once. A far larger clone differs by one base, so this is likely a read error. The chain couples TRBV9 to TRBJ2-1; 7 positions match TRBD1. With 1 base clipped from V and 10 bases from J, the junction kept 8 bases outside the gene matches. CDR3 length: 14 amino acids. In germline, CDR1 is SGDLS, CDR2 YYNGEE. The CDR3 coding sequence is TGTGCCAGCAGCGTACAGGGGGTACCCTACGAGCAGTTCTTC. It is translated as CASSVQGVPYEQFF.

Many counts were recorded for this clonotype. The chain uses TRBV5-1 and TRBJ2-7, with 9 bases that match TRBD1. CDR3 length: 14 amino acids. CDR1 SGHRS and CDR2 YFSETQ come from the germline V gene. Trimming cost V 4 bases and J 4 bases; bases outside gene matches: 6. The CDR3 DNA sequence: TGCGCCAGCAGCCAGGGACAGGGTGGATACGAGCAGTACTTC. Encoded protein: CASSQGQGGYEQYF.

This clonotype was found a few times. The rearrangement uses TRBV4-2 and TRBJ1-2; D is uncertain. The CDR3 is made up of 15 amino acids. V lost 0 bases and J 7 bases, leaving 15 bases between the germline ends. CDR1 is LGHNA, CDR2 YNFKEQ, per germline. The CDR3 protein is CASSQDDPRRGGYTF. The DNA of the CDR3 is TGTGCCAGCAGCCAAGACGACCCCCGGCGTGGTGGCTACACCTTC.

This clonotype was seen many times. The rearrangement joins TRBV4-1 to TRBJ2-1; 10 bases fit TRBD1. J lost 10 bases, V lost 8 bases, and 11 bases had no gene match. Germline-derived CDR1 and CDR2 are MGHRA and YSYEKL. This CDR3 region has 14 residues. The CDR3 sequence: CASCRDRGIGEQFF. The CDR3 bases are TGCGCCAGCTGTCGGGACAGGGGCATAGGGGAGCAGTTCTTC.

This clonotype was seen a handful of times. The rearrangement uses TRBV18 and TRBJ2-6; D is perhaps TRBD2 (5 bases). The length of the CDR3 is 15 residues. CDR1 is KGHSH, CDR2 LQKENI, per germline. V was pared by 2 bases and J by 1 base, with 6 bases between. The CDR3 region is CASSPEGSGANVLTF. The CDR3 region has the DNA TGTGCCAGCTCACCAGAGGGTTCTGGGGCCAACGTCCTGACTTTC.

This chain uses TRBV19 with TRBJ2-2; TRBD2 agrees at 9 bases. Unmatched junction bases numbered 5, after V lost 3 bases and J lost 0 bases. Germline values: CDR1 LNHDA, CDR2 SQIVND (reference sequence). CDR3 length: 17 residues. The CDR3 DNA reads TGTGCCAGTAGTATCCGAGCGGGAGGACCGAACACCGGGGAGCTGTTTTTT. Translating it yields CASSIRAGGPNTGELFF.

The DNA for the CDR3 is TGTGCAAGTCGCGCCGGACAGGGCACTGAAGCTTTCTTT. Translating it yields CASRAGQGTEAFF. The rearrangement joins TRBV12-2 to TRBJ1-1; the table calls TRBD1, which could not be checked here. TRBV12-2 is described as a pseudogene. The CDR3 contains 13 residues.

This clonotype was detected ten times or more. The V call is TRBV11-2, the J call TRBJ1-6; no clear D. V dropped 0 bases and J dropped 3 bases, with 6 bases sitting between them. CDR1 SGHAT and CDR2 FQNNGV come from the germline V gene. CDR3 length equals 15 residues. CDR3 DNA sequence: TGTGCCAGCAGCTTAGACGGAGGCTATAATTCACCCCTCCACTTT. It yields the protein CASSLDGGYNSPLHF.

This clonotype appeared many times. The chain has TRBV5-6 and TRBJ1-2, with a weak D call TRBD1 (5 bases). The germline CDR1 and CDR2 sequences are SGHDT and YYEEEE. The length of the CDR3 is 13 residues. Trimming pared 7 bases from V and 3 bases from J, leaving 13 bases between. CDR3 loop: CASQYWGDYGYTF. The CDR3 region has the DNA TGTGCCAGCCAATATTGGGGGGACTATGGCTACACCTTC.

This clonotype was picked up many times. The rearrangement joins TRBV12-3 or TRBV12-4 to TRBJ2-5, with 9 positions matching TRBD2. CDR3 length: 15 amino acids. With 5 bases clipped from V and 1 base from J, the junction kept 5 bases outside the gene matches. Written as DNA, the CDR3 is TGTGCCAGCAGTCGGACTAGCGCCGGCCAAGAGACCCAGTACTTC. Protein product: CASSRTSAGQETQYF.

V gene TRBV6-1 combines with J gene TRBJ1-3; D is undetermined. Germline V gives CDR1 MNHNS, CDR2 SASEGT. V was pared by 4 bases and J by 2 bases, with 6 bases between. The CDR3 length is 13 residues. DNA of the CDR3: TGTGCCAGCAGTGCAGAGCCTGGAAACACCATATATTTT. This gives the protein CASSAEPGNTIYF.

CDR3 sequence reads: CASSWRRPGAKNIQYF. For the CDR3, the DNA is TGTGCCAGCAGCTGGAGGCGTCCAGGGGCCAAAAACATTCAGTACTTC. This chain connects TRBV5-6 to TRBJ2-4; D is perhaps TRBD1 or TRBD2 (5 bases each). This CDR3 region has 16 residues. V lost 3 bases to trimming and J lost 1 base, with 14 bases between them. Per the germline V gene, CDR1 is SGHDT and CDR2 is YYEEEE.

This clonotype was counted ten times or more. The chain links TRBV7-2 to TRBJ1-2, with 7 bases matching TRBD1. This CDR3 has 15 amino acids. Trimming took 3 bases from V and 3 from J; bases not matched to a gene: 7. Germline V gene lookup returns CDR1 SGHTA and CDR2 FQGNSA. CDR3 amino acids: CASSFAPGTDYGYTF. The CDR3 coding sequence is TGTGCCAGCAGCTTTGCCCCCGGGACAGACTATGGCTACACCTTC.

Ten or more counts support this clonotype. V gene TRBV5-1 combines with J gene TRBJ1-1, with 8 bases that match TRBD1. V shed 0 bases, J shed 0 bases, and the junction held 4 bases outside the gene matches. The CDR3 contains 16 residues. Germline CDR1 and CDR2: SGHRS and YFSETQ. This chain's CDR3 is CASSLVSGQVNTEAFF. In nucleotides, the CDR3 is TGCGCCAGCAGCTTGGTCTCGGGACAGGTGAACACTGAAGCTTTCTTT.